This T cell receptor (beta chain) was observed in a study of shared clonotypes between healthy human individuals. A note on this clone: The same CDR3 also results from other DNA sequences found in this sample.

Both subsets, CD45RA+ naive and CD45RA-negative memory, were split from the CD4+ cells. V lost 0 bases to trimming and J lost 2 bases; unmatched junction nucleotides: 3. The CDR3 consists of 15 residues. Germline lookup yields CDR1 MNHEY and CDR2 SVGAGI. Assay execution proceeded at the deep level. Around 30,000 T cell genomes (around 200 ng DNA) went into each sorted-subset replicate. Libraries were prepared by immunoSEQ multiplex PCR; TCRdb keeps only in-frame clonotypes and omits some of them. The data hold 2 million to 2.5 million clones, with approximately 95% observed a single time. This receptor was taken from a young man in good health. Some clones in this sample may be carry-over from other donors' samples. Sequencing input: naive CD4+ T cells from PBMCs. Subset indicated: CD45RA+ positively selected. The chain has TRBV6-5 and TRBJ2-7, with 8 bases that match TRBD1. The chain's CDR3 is CASSYSARGPYEQYF. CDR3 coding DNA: TGTGCCAGCAGTTACTCGGCCAGGGGGCCCTACGAGCAGTACTTC.